This TCR beta chain was profiled in a study of blood T cell repertoires in COVID-19. The length of the CDR3 is 13 residues. V dropped 7 bases and J dropped 1 base, with 9 bases sitting between them. Measured with immunoSEQ multiplex PCR; TCRdb has only the in-frame clones, and not every one. Here the sample spans 280,000 or so clones, around 89% being singletons. This chain links TRBV12-3 or TRBV12-4 with TRBJ2-3; tentative D call: TRBD1 (5 bases). The sample comprised peripheral blood. The TCR comes from a woman in her thirties who had recovered from COVID-19. CDR3 in amino acids: CASKGAGTDTQYF. CDR3 nucleotides: TGTGCCAGCAAAGGGGCGGGCACAGATACGCAGTATTTT.